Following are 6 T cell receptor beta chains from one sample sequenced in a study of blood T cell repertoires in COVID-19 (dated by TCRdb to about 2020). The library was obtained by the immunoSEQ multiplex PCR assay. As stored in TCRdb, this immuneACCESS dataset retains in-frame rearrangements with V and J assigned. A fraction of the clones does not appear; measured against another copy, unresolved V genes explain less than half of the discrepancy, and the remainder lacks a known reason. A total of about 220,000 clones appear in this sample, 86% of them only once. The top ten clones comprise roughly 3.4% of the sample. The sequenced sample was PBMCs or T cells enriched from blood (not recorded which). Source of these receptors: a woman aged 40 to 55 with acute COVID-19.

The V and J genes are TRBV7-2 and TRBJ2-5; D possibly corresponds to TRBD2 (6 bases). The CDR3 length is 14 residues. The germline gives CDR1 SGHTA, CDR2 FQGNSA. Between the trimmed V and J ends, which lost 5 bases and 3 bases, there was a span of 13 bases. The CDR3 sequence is CASSAGTLKETQYF. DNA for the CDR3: TGTGCCAGCAGCGCAGGGACTTTAAAAGAGACCCAGTACTTC.

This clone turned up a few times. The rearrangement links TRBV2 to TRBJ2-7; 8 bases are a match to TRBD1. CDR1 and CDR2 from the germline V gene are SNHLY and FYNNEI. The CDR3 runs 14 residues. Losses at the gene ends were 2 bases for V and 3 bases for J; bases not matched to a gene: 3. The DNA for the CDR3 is TGTGCCAGCAGTGAACAGGGGGCGGACTACGAGCAGTACGTC. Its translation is CASSEQGADYEQYV.

The chain's CDR3 is CASSRQAGANVLTF. The CDR3 bases are TGCGCCAGCAGCCGGCAAGCGGGGGCCAACGTCCTGACTTTC. The chain is built from TRBV4-3 and TRBJ2-6, with D hard to call. Trimming removed 4 bases from V and 4 bases from J, with 8 bases in between. The germline gives CDR1 LGHNA, CDR2 YSLEER. The CDR3 is 14 amino acids.

The CDR3 region is CASTFTGELFF. The DNA for the CDR3 is TGTGCCAGCACGTTCACCGGGGAGCTGTTTTTT. The chain has TRBV25-1 and TRBJ2-2; D is uncertain. The V gene lost 7 bases and the J gene lost 4 bases, with 4 bases spanning the gap. The germline CDR1 and CDR2 sequences are MGHDK and SYGVNS. CDR3 size: 11 residues. The complete variable domain, with remaining parts taken from reference TRBV25-1 and TRBJ2-2, reads EADIYQTPRYLVIGTGKKITLECSQTMGHDKMYWYQQDPGMELHLIHYSYGVNSTEKGDLSSESTVSRIRTEHFPLTLESARPSHTSQYLCASTFTGELFFGEGSRLTVL.

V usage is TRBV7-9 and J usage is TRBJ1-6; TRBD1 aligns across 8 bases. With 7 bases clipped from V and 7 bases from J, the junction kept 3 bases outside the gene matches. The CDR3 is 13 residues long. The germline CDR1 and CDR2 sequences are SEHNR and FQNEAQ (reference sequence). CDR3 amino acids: CASTGQGNSPLHF. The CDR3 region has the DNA TGTGCCAGCACAGGACAGGGAAATTCACCCCTCCACTTT.

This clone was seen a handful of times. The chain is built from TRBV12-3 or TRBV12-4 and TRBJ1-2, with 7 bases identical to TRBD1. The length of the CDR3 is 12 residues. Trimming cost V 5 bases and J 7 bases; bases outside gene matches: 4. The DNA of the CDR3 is TGTGCCAGCAGTCAATACAGGGGTGGCTACACCTTC. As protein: CASSQYRGGYTF.